Listed below are T cell receptor beta chains from one sample, sequenced in a study of cytomegalovirus exposure and HLA in healthy donors. Sequenced by immunoSEQ multiplex PCR; TCRdb stores in-frame clones only, minus some. In total, the table holds roughly 120,000 clones. The specimen sequenced was PBMCs. The receptors were sampled from a man between 18 and 35 years old in good health and CMV-seronegative. Both conserved end residues are part of each CDR3. A D gene is named only where the DNA matches it firmly.

J: TRBJ1-1; V: TRBV2; D: NA; DNA: TGTGCCAGCAGCCCCTCTTGGGGCCGAACGACTGAAGCTTTCTTT; CDR3: CASSPSWGRTTEAFF
J: TRBJ2-1; V: TRBV28; D: NA; DNA: TGTGCCAGCAGGCCAGAGGGGGTCGCGTCCTACAATGAGCAGTTCTTC; CDR3: CASRPEGVASYNEQFF
J: TRBJ2-2; V: TRBV7-9; D: NA; DNA: TGTGCCAGCAGCTTAGCCGGGACATCCGGGGAGCTGTTTTTT; CDR3: CASSLAGTSGELFF
J: TRBJ1-1; V: TRBV18; D: NA; DNA: TGTGCCAGCTCACCCGGTCTTATTGCTTTCTTT; CDR3: CASSPGLIAFF
J: TRBJ1-2; V: TRBV7-9; D: TRBD1; DNA: TGTGCCAGCAGCCTCCTGTCCCGGGACAGGGGGTATGGCTACACCTTC; CDR3: CASSLLSRDRGYGYTF
J: TRBJ1-2; V: TRBV7-2; D: TRBD1; DNA: TGTGCCAGCAGGGAGACAGGGATAACCTATGGCTACACCTTC; CDR3: CASRETGITYGYTF
J: TRBJ1-1; V: TRBV18; D: NA; DNA: TGTGCCAGCTCACCAGTCTCTAGGAACACTGAAGCTTTCTTT; CDR3: CASSPVSRNTEAFF
J: TRBJ1-2; V: TRBV6-1; D: NA; DNA: TGTGCCAGCAGTTTTTTTGGTCGGGAGCCAACGGGCTACACCTTC; CDR3: CASSFFGREPTGYTF
J: TRBJ2-5; V: TRBV2; D: TRBD1; DNA: TGTGCCAGCAGCCGGGACAGGACCTCCCAAGAGACCCAGTACTTC; CDR3: CASSRDRTSQETQYF
J: TRBJ1-1; V: TRBV4-1; D: NA; DNA: TGCGCCAGCAGCCTTGCCTTTACCACGGGTCTAGGAGCTTTCTTT; CDR3: CASSLAFTTGLGAFF
J: TRBJ1-6; V: TRBV7-9; D: NA; DNA: TGTGCCATTACCCCAGGGATTTCCTATAATTCACCCCTCCACTTT; CDR3: CAITPGISYNSPLHF
J: TRBJ1-1; V: TRBV4-1; D: TRBD1; DNA: TGCGCCAGCAGCCGGGACAGGGGTCAGAACACTGAAGCTTTCTTT; CDR3: CASSRDRGQNTEAFF
J: TRBJ2-1; V: TRBV6-1; D: NA; DNA: TGTGCCAGCAGTATAGACTTGCTGCGGAGGGATGAGCAGTTCTTC; CDR3: CASSIDLLRRDEQFF
J: TRBJ2-7; V: TRBV27; D: TRBD1; DNA: TGTGCCAGCAGTATACCCGGGACAGGGGTGTACGAGCAGTACTTC; CDR3: CASSIPGTGVYEQYF
J: TRBJ2-7; V: TRBV7-8; D: TRBD1; DNA: TGTGCCAGCAGCCGGGACAGGATTGGCTACGAGCAGTACTTC; CDR3: CASSRDRIGYEQYF
J: TRBJ2-7; V: TRBV4-1; D: TRBD1; DNA: TGCGCCAGCAGCCAAGAAAGGACAGGGGCCCACGAGCAGTACTTC; CDR3: CASSQERTGAHEQYF
J: TRBJ1-1; V: TRBV19; D: TRBD1; DNA: TGTGCCAGTAGGCGACAGGGGCCTAACACTGAAGCTTTCTTT; CDR3: CASRRQGPNTEAFF
J: TRBJ1-1; V: TRBV28; D: NA; DNA: TGTGCCAGCAGTTTAAACCGAGGGATTGGCACTGAAGCTTTCTTT; CDR3: CASSLNRGIGTEAFF
J: TRBJ2-5; V: TRBV18; D: NA; DNA: TGTGCCAGCTCTCTAGAGCAGCCGGGAAGGTACCAAGAGACCCAGTACTTC; CDR3: CASSLEQPGRYQETQYF
J: TRBJ2-7; V: TRBV29-1; D: TRBD2; DNA: TGCAGCGTTGCGGGACTCGGGGAGGGGAACGAGCAGTACTTC; CDR3: CSVAGLGEGNEQYF
J: TRBJ2-5; V: TRBV15; D: TRBD1; DNA: TGTGCCACCAGCGGGACAGGGGTGGGTGTGGAGACCCAGTACTTC; CDR3: CATSGTGVGVETQYF
J: TRBJ2-7; V: TRBV5-1; D: NA; DNA: TGCGCCAGCTGCCAGGGGTCACGGAACTACGAGCAGTACTTC; CDR3: CASCQGSRNYEQYF
J: TRBJ1-4; V: TRBV28; D: NA; DNA: TGTGCCAGCAGGCCCCAGGGCATTGGTAATGAAAAACTGTTTTTT; CDR3: CASRPQGIGNEKLFF
J: TRBJ1-2; V: TRBV7-2; D: TRBD1; DNA: TGTGCCAGCAGCGGGACGACAGGGGAACGGGGGGAAGGCTACACCTTC; CDR3: CASSGTTGERGEGYTF
J: TRBJ2-1; V: TRBV28; D: TRBD1; DNA: TGTGCCAGCAGTTTGACAGGGGAATTATACAATGAGCAGTTCTTC; CDR3: CASSLTGELYNEQFF
J: TRBJ2-7; V: TRBV6-5; D: TRBD1; DNA: TGTGCCAGCAGTTATGGGGACAGGGAAAGCGAGCAGTACTTC; CDR3: CASSYGDRESEQYF
J: TRBJ2-3; V: TRBV2; D: NA; DNA: TGTGCCAGCAGTGGCGTTCGGGACGGATGGGGGGGCACAGATACGCAGTATTTT; CDR3: CASSGVRDGWGGTDTQYF
J: TRBJ1-2; V: TRBV28; D: NA; DNA: TGTGCCAGCAGTTTTTCTACAGGCCTCTATGGCTACACCTTC; CDR3: CASSFSTGLYGYTF
J: TRBJ2-2; V: TRBV5-5; D: TRBD2; DNA: TGTGCCAGCAGCCAGAGGCCCGGACTAGCGGGCCCGGGAGCCGGGGAGCTGTTTTTT; CDR3: CASSQRPGLAGPGAGELFF
J: TRBJ2-5; V: TRBV5-4; D: NA; DNA: TGTGCCAGCACCCCTAAAGGGGCCGAGACCCTAGAGACCCAGTACTTC; CDR3: CASTPKGAETLETQYF
J: TRBJ2-7; V: TRBV15; D: TRBD1; DNA: TGTGCCACCAGCAGAATCCGGGACAGGGGTGCCGAGCAGTACTTC; CDR3: CATSRIRDRGAEQYF
J: TRBJ2-7; V: TRBV6-5; D: NA; DNA: TGTGCCAGCAGTGCAGGGGGGTTCTCCTACGAGCAGTACTTC; CDR3: CASSAGGFSYEQYF
J: TRBJ2-7; V: TRBV28; D: NA; DNA: TGTGCCAGCAGTTTCACCTACGAGCAGTACTTC; CDR3: CASSFTYEQYF
J: TRBJ2-1; V: TRBV2; D: TRBD2; DNA: TGTGCCAGCAGTTTTACAGCGGGAGAGTCCTACAATGAGCAGTTCTTC; CDR3: CASSFTAGESYNEQFF
J: TRBJ2-2; V: TRBV27; D: TRBD2; DNA: TGTGCCAGCAGTTTCCAACGGACTAGCGGAGCCGGGGAGCTGTTTTTT; CDR3: CASSFQRTSGAGELFF
J: TRBJ2-3; V: TRBV6-5; D: TRBD2; DNA: TGTGCCAGCAGTTTACTAGCGGGAGACGAAGATACGCAGTATTTT; CDR3: CASSLLAGDEDTQYF
J: TRBJ1-2; V: TRBV6-5; D: NA; DNA: TGTGCCAGCAGTTACGGTTCCCTATTGGCAGGCTATGGCTACACCTTC; CDR3: CASSYGSLLAGYGYTF
J: TRBJ1-1; V: TRBV6-5; D: TRBD1; DNA: TGTGCCAGCAGTTACTCCGCAGGGGGCTACACTGAAGCTTTCTTT; CDR3: CASSYSAGGYTEAFF
J: TRBJ2-2; V: TRBV5-6; D: NA; DNA: TGTGCCAGCAGCTCCCTAAACACCGGGGAGCTGTTTTTT; CDR3: CASSSLNTGELFF
J: TRBJ2-7; V: TRBV7-9; D: NA; DNA: TGTGCCAGCAGCTCACGGGACACCCCCGGCGAGCAGTACTTC; CDR3: CASSSRDTPGEQYF
J: TRBJ1-5; V: TRBV25-1; D: TRBD1; DNA: TGTGCCAGCAGTGCCCCTGGACAGGCGGGCCATCAGCCCCAGCATTTT; CDR3: CASSAPGQAGHQPQHF
J: TRBJ1-1; V: TRBV5-8; D: NA; DNA: TGTGCCAGCAGTGGCGGATCCTGGAGGGACACTGAAGCTTTCTTT; CDR3: CASSGGSWRDTEAFF
J: TRBJ2-7; V: TRBV11-2; D: TRBD2; DNA: TGTGCCAGCAGCTTAGTCGAGCGGGGGGCGGAGGAGTACTTC; CDR3: CASSLVERGAEEYF
J: TRBJ2-4; V: TRBV5-5; D: NA; DNA: TGTGCCAGCAGCTTGGCCCCGTGGGGTGAGGGCATTCAGTACTTC; CDR3: CASSLAPWGEGIQYF
J: TRBJ2-3; V: TRBV19; D: TRBD1; DNA: TGTGCCAGTAGTACAGGGGGCGCGGGCACAGATACGCAGTATTTT; CDR3: CASSTGGAGTDTQYF
J: TRBJ2-7; V: TRBV5-1; D: TRBD1; DNA: TGCGCCAGCAGCTCGACAGGGTCCTACGAGCAGTACTTC; CDR3: CASSSTGSYEQYF
J: TRBJ2-5; V: TRBV27; D: NA; DNA: TGTGCCAGCAGTCAGGCAGGGGTACGTCGAGAGACCCAGTACTTC; CDR3: CASSQAGVRRETQYF
J: TRBJ2-3; V: TRBV10-1; D: NA; DNA: TGCGCCAGCAGGAATAGCGGACCCGCGGATACGCAGTATTTT; CDR3: CASRNSGPADTQYF
J: TRBJ1-5; V: TRBV9; D: NA; DNA: TGTGCCAGCAGCGTAGAGGAGTATAGCAATCAGCCCCAGCATTTT; CDR3: CASSVEEYSNQPQHF
J: TRBJ1-2; V: TRBV19; D: NA; DNA: TGTGCCAGTAAGGTGGGGGCTACTAACTATGGCTACACCTTC; CDR3: CASKVGATNYGYTF
J: TRBJ1-1; V: TRBV18; D: NA; DNA: TGTGCCGGTACAGTACAGGGAGCCACTGAAGCTTTCTTT; CDR3: CAGTVQGATEAFF